Each of the 2 T cell receptor beta chains below was sequenced from the same sample in a study of blood T cell repertoires in COVID-19. The repertoire was sequenced with immunoSEQ multiplex PCR; TCRdb's copy has only in-frame clones and lacks some. The sample lists roughly 240,000 clones; more than 75% were seen once. The sample taken for sequencing was peripheral blood. The receptors stem from a woman in her 30s who had recovered from COVID-19.

The V and J genes are TRBV5-4 and TRBJ2-5; 8 nucleotides line up with TRBD2. The V gene's germline CDR1 is SGHNT and CDR2 YYREEE (reference sequence). The J segment lost 5 bases and the V segment lost 2 bases, leaving 5 bases of the junction unmatched. CDR3 length equals 14 residues. The DNA for the CDR3 is TGTGCCAGCAGCTTTGGTAGCGGGGTGGAGACCCAGTACTTC. Translation: CASSFGSGVETQYF.

This chain uses TRBV6-5 with TRBJ1-6, with 9 bases aligning to TRBD1. J was trimmed by 8 bases and V by 2 bases; bases with no gene match: 1. This CDR3 is built from 14 residues. Germline CDR1 and CDR2: MNHEY and SVGAGI. The chain's CDR3 is CASSYRDRDSPLHF. The CDR3 DNA reads as TGTGCCAGCAGTTACCGGGACAGGGATTCACCCCTCCACTTT.